This T cell receptor (beta chain) appears in the sequencing data of a study of cytomegalovirus exposure and HLA in healthy donors. At the level of the study: Earlier findings included nearly 120 million unique TCR beta sequences obtained from approximately 170 million T cells.

Primers included in the PCR were 60 Vbeta and 13 Jbeta primers. In the original workflow: Around 10 million of the 60 million to 90 million unique TCR beta chains counted in a later analysis were shared. Profiling relied on immunoSEQ multiplex PCR, and the TCRdb table lists in-frame clones only, not all of them. Clonal size and the V and J genes are those of that table, whereas D and trimming came from the DNA. The sample includes over 150,000 clones, 60% to 85% of them seen just once. The V gene end was trimmed by 1 base and the J gene end by 6 bases; junction bases not matched to a gene: 6. Germline lookup yields CDR1 LGHNT and CDR2 FRNRAP. The CDR3 totals 16 residues. Study-level findings and limits: Accurate prediction of most subjects' HLA-A and HLA-B alleles from TCR beta sequences was reported.

Remarks on this clone: What it binds is not known.

The material sequenced was PBMCs. The TCR originated in a woman between 35 and 50 years old in good health and CMV-seronegative. This chain links TRBV12-5 with TRBJ1-6, with 7 positions matching TRBD1. CDR3 amino acids: CASGLAPGQSNSPLHF. CDR3 bases: TGTGCTAGTGGTTTGGCCCCGGGACAGTCTAATTCACCCCTCCACTTT.